Below, 9 T cell receptor beta chains from the same sample are listed, as sequenced in a study of cytomegalovirus exposure and HLA in healthy donors. 13 Jbeta primers and 60 Vbeta primers were used for the PCR. Repertoires were generated with immunoSEQ multiplex PCR, while TCRdb's copy carries only in-frame clones and drops some. Found here are about 220,000 clones, 75% of them singletons; the top ten hold 1.8%. The source material was PBMCs. The receptors stem from a woman aged 25-40 years in good health and CMV-seronegative.

Only one count was recorded for this clone. The chain links TRBV11-2 to TRBJ1-2; the D is unclear. The V gene's germline CDR1 is SGHAT and CDR2 FQNNGV. This CDR3 is 14 amino acids long. The V end was cut by 7 bases, the J end by 5 bases, with 17 bases between. CDR3 sequence reads: CASIPLDGLYGYTF. The CDR3 DNA reads as TGTGCCAGCATCCCTCTAGACGGCCTTTATGGCTACACCTTC. Variable domain in full (rest from reference TRBV11-2 and TRBJ1-2): EAGVAQSPRYKIIEKRQSVAFWCNPISGHATLYWYQQILGQGPKLLIQFQNNGVVDDSQLPKDRFSAERLKGVDSTLKIQPAKLEDSAVYLCASIPLDGLYGYTFGSGTRLTVV.

The chain carries TRBV6-1 and TRBJ2-3; D perhaps matches TRBD2 (6 bases). The CDR3 loop spans 14 amino acids. The V gene lost 4 bases and the J gene lost 4 bases, with 12 bases spanning the gap. The germline V gene encodes CDR1 MNHNS and CDR2 SASEGT. CDR3 DNA sequence: TGTGCCAGCAGTGTGGGACTCGCCGCAGATACGCAGTATTTT. Translation gives CASSVGLAADTQYF.

The chain combines TRBV5-1 with TRBJ2-7; 7 nucleotides match TRBD1. V shed 4 bases, J shed 2 bases, and the junction held 9 bases outside the gene matches. From germline, CDR1 is SGHRS and CDR2 YFSETQ. The CDR3 is made up of 15 amino acids. The CDR3 nucleotides are TGCGCCAGCAGCCCGGGGACAGCCTTGGCCTACGAGCAGTACTTC. Encoded protein: CASSPGTALAYEQYF.

This clone was observed a handful of times. The chain links TRBV6-1 to TRBJ2-3; 7 bases are shared with TRBD2. After removal of 2 bases from V and 1 base from J, the junction contained 12 bases not matched to a gene. Germline V CDR1 and CDR2: MNHNS, SASEGT. CDR3 length: 18 amino acids. CDR3 sequence (DNA): TGTGCCAGCAGTGAACCCTTTGGGGGGGACCCCCGCACAGATACGCAGTATTTT. Protein sequence: CASSEPFGGDPRTDTQYF.

This chain uses TRBV4-1 with TRBJ2-5, with 11 bases identical to TRBD2. V was pared by 4 bases and J by 1 base, with 17 bases of the junction left unmatched. This CDR3 has 20 residues. CDR1 is MGHRA, CDR2 YSYEKL, per germline. CDR3 in amino acids: CASSPVPGLAGAELQETQYF. In nucleotides, the CDR3 is TGCGCCAGCAGCCCAGTCCCTGGACTAGCGGGCGCGGAACTCCAAGAGACCCAGTACTTC.

This rearrangement joins TRBV19 to TRBJ2-7, with TRBD2 matching over 11 bases. Germline CDR1 is LNHDA and CDR2 is SQIVND (reference sequence). V trimming: 5 bases; J trimming: 6 bases; junction bases outside the gene matches: 6. This CDR3 spans 14 amino acids. This chain's CDR3 is CASSGLAGPGEQYF. The CDR3, as DNA: TGTGCCAGTAGTGGACTAGCGGGCCCAGGCGAGCAGTACTTC.

Notes on this clone: This clone may be a read error of a much larger clone one base away. The rearrangement joins TRBV4-2 to TRBJ1-2; tentatively, D is TRBD1 (5 bases). The germline V gene encodes CDR1 LGHNA and CDR2 YNFKEQ. This CDR3 has 14 amino acids. Between the trimmed V and J ends, which lost 2 bases and 2 bases, there was a span of 9 bases. The CDR3 nucleotides read TGTGCCAGCAGCCAAAACAGGTTAAACTATGGCTACACCTTC. It translates to CASSQNRLNYGYTF.

The chain is built from TRBV13 and TRBJ2-1, with TRBD2 matching 9 bases. CDR3 size: 17 residues. Germline V CDR1 and CDR2: PRHDT, FYEKMQ (reference sequence). J was trimmed by 4 bases and V by 5 bases; bases with no gene match: 12. The CDR3 loop is CASSPLSGTSQYNEQFF. The CDR3 DNA reads as TGTGCCAGCAGCCCCTTATCCGGGACTAGCCAGTACAATGAGCAGTTCTTC.

The rearrangement links TRBV4-1 to TRBJ2-1; no reliable D call. Trimming cost V 5 bases and J 0 bases, with 17 bases left between them. CDR3 length: 17 residues. Germline V lookup: CDR1 MGHRA, CDR2 YSYEKL. The CDR3 sequence: CASSRLARRSSYNEQFF. The CDR3 DNA sequence: TGCGCCAGCAGCAGATTAGCCCGAAGGAGCTCCTACAATGAGCAGTTCTTC.